These T cell receptor beta chains were read from a single sample in a study of cytomegalovirus exposure and HLA in healthy donors. Profiled with immunoSEQ multiplex PCR; TCRdb holds only in-frame clones, not every one. The sample holds 100,000 to 150,000 clones, approximately 91% seen once. Sequencing used PBMCs. The receptors were gathered from a man between 25 and 39 years old in good health and CMV-seronegative. The CDR3 runs from the conserved cysteine through the conserved F or W. Each record gives: J gene, V gene, CDR3 protein.

J gene: TRBJ2-1; V gene: TRBV7-9; CDR3 protein: CASSLGTSGSWGEQFF
J gene: TRBJ2-1; V gene: TRBV7-2; CDR3 protein: CASTKRTSGIDENEQFF
J gene: TRBJ1-2; V gene: TRBV5-1; CDR3 protein: CASSQSSTGIGGYTF
J gene: TRBJ2-1; V gene: TRBV7-3; CDR3 protein: CASSLYRQGRSYNEQFF
J gene: TRBJ2-5; V gene: TRBV10-2; CDR3 protein: CASSSGQQETQYF
J gene: TRBJ2-5; V gene: TRBV15; CDR3 protein: CATSRVDRGEETQYF
J gene: TRBJ1-3; V gene: TRBV19; CDR3 protein: CASAGKTGNTIYF
J gene: TRBJ2-1; V gene: TRBV7-9; CDR3 protein: CASSLVRTYNEQFF
J gene: TRBJ1-5; V gene: TRBV7-2; CDR3 protein: CASSPLMTAAQPQHF
J gene: TRBJ2-4; V gene: TRBV19; CDR3 protein: CASSPTGELAKNIQYF
J gene: TRBJ1-4; V gene: TRBV7-9; CDR3 protein: CASSLDRATNEKLFF
J gene: TRBJ2-1; V gene: TRBV25-1; CDR3 protein: CASSEGTSGSVNEQFF
J gene: TRBJ2-3; V gene: TRBV4-3; CDR3 protein: CASSQDSSGRGTDTQYF
J gene: TRBJ2-1; V gene: TRBV25-1; CDR3 protein: CASREQGPLRQFF
J gene: TRBJ1-1; V gene: TRBV6-6; CDR3 protein: CASSQGFLNTEAFF
J gene: TRBJ1-4; V gene: TRBV29-1; CDR3 protein: CSAGGTTNEKLFF
J gene: TRBJ1-5; V gene: TRBV2; CDR3 protein: CASSGDTGSGQPQHF
J gene: TRBJ1-2; V gene: TRBV14; CDR3 protein: CASSQIQGSYGYTF
J gene: TRBJ2-1; V gene: TRBV6-4; CDR3 protein: CASRRAGGVEQFF
J gene: TRBJ2-7; V gene: TRBV30; CDR3 protein: CAWSGLTLAGPYEQYF
J gene: TRBJ2-1; V gene: TRBV5-1; CDR3 protein: CASSQTGGSYNEQFF
J gene: TRBJ2-1; V gene: TRBV5-1; CDR3 protein: CASSSPAGGSIDEQFF
J gene: TRBJ1-2; V gene: TRBV6-5; CDR3 protein: CASSLTTGGGIDGYTF
J gene: TRBJ1-2; V gene: TRBV5-5; CDR3 protein: CASSFRQGQTYGYTF
J gene: TRBJ1-1; V gene: TRBV7-8; CDR3 protein: CASSLEDSPNTEAFF
J gene: TRBJ2-2; V gene: TRBV7-7; CDR3 protein: CASSLGPAGVRVGELFF
J gene: TRBJ1-1; V gene: TRBV6-1; CDR3 protein: CASSEVTGGFRGAFF
J gene: TRBJ2-2; V gene: TRBV29-1; CDR3 protein: CSAYDRVNTGELFF
J gene: TRBJ1-2; V gene: TRBV5-5; CDR3 protein: CASSQIQGISDGYTF
J gene: TRBJ2-2; V gene: TRBV30; CDR3 protein: CAWSEGSGTGELFF
J gene: TRBJ1-2; V gene: TRBV7-9; CDR3 protein: CASSFSFDSRGDGYTF
J gene: TRBJ1-1; V gene: TRBV7-9; CDR3 protein: CASSQQGPYTEAFF
J gene: TRBJ1-2; V gene: TRBV29-1; CDR3 protein: CSVESGSNYGYTF
J gene: TRBJ2-2; V gene: TRBV5-1; CDR3 protein: CASSLSLNTGELFF
J gene: TRBJ1-4; V gene: TRBV5-1; CDR3 protein: CASSLGVGTTNEKLFF
J gene: TRBJ2-1; V gene: TRBV7-2; CDR3 protein: CASSQDSGFGEQFF
J gene: TRBJ1-4; V gene: TRBV30; CDR3 protein: CAWSDNTGTNEKLFF
J gene: TRBJ2-1; V gene: TRBV2; CDR3 protein: CASSEGGRANEQFF
J gene: TRBJ2-1; V gene: TRBV29-1; CDR3 protein: CSVIAGGGYNEQFF
J gene: TRBJ1-5; V gene: TRBV27; CDR3 protein: CASSLDGYNQPQHF
J gene: TRBJ2-5; V gene: TRBV18; CDR3 protein: CASSPSRETQYF
J gene: TRBJ2-5; V gene: TRBV25-1; CDR3 protein: CASSDFRDSQETQYF
J gene: TRBJ1-1; V gene: TRBV6-1; CDR3 protein: CASRPGMNTEAFF
J gene: TRBJ1-1; V gene: TRBV6-1; CDR3 protein: CASSEEGQGGTEAFF
J gene: TRBJ2-3; V gene: TRBV10-1; CDR3 protein: CASSEQGGSTDTQYF
J gene: TRBJ1-2; V gene: TRBV7-9; CDR3 protein: CASSSGAEINYGYTF
J gene: TRBJ2-1; V gene: TRBV19; CDR3 protein: CASSILAGGGNEQFF
J gene: TRBJ2-4; V gene: TRBV7-9; CDR3 protein: CASSLLLWDGGNIQYF
J gene: TRBJ2-2; V gene: TRBV6-4; CDR3 protein: CASRASGRGTGELFF
J gene: TRBJ1-4; V gene: TRBV15; CDR3 protein: CATRQGSTNEKLFF
J gene: TRBJ2-1; V gene: TRBV21-1; CDR3 protein: CASSKDETGYRGVNEQFF
J gene: TRBJ2-7; V gene: TRBV7-9; CDR3 protein: CASSLLRDRVHEQYF
J gene: TRBJ2-5; V gene: TRBV5-4; CDR3 protein: CASSSGLQETQYF
J gene: TRBJ2-7; V gene: TRBV6-5; CDR3 protein: CASRMGDRGPYEQYF